Below are 12 T cell receptor beta chains sequenced from a single sample in a study of cytomegalovirus exposure and HLA in healthy donors (dated by TCRdb to the late 2010s). Libraries were constructed by the immunoSEQ multiplex PCR assay. For the multiplex PCR, a mixture combining 60 forward primers for TCR Vbeta segments and 13 reverse primers for TCR Jbeta segments was used. TCRdb took over this immuneACCESS table, retaining in-frame rearrangements with V and J assigned. Such tables are incomplete; in checked studies, under half of the missing clones stem from an unresolved V gene, and the remainder is unexplained. Present in this sample are 150,000 to 200,000 clones, roughly 80% of which were seen just once. The top ten clones comprise about 1.6% of the sample. The sequencing input was PBMCs. The source is a middle-aged man in good health and CMV-seronegative.

A single count supports this clone. It is likely a read error, because the conserved phenylalanine at the end of the CDR3 is missing. Because the CDR3's place on the DNA is in doubt, the DNA is left out and the CDR3 is given as listed by TCRdb. The chain joins TRBV25-1 to TRBJ1-1; the DNA was not used to check the table's D call, TRBD1. The CDR3 numbers 10 amino acids, ends counted. Germline V gives CDR1 MGHDK, CDR2 SYGVNS. This CDR3 is CANPTPTGNI.

This chain connects TRBV4-3 to TRBJ1-6; the match to TRBD1 covers 9 bases. CDR3 length: 15 amino acids. In germline, CDR1 is LGHNA, CDR2 YSLEER. The trim removed 0 bases at V and 7 bases at J, leaving 1 base unmatched. The CDR3 region has the DNA TGCGCCAGCAGCCAAGACGGGACAGGGAATTCACCCCTCCACTTT. Amino acids: CASSQDGTGNSPLHF.

V gene TRBV5-1 combines with J gene TRBJ1-2; 8 bases agree with TRBD1. Germline-derived CDR1 and CDR2 are SGHRS and YFSETQ. The ends lost 4 bases at V and 4 bases at J; junction bases unmatched: 6. CDR3 length: 14 amino acids. The CDR3 coding sequence is TGCGCCAGCAGCGCCCAGGGGGCGGGCTATGGCTACACCTTC. It is translated as CASSAQGAGYGYTF.

The chain has TRBV19 and TRBJ1-5; 8 bases fit TRBD1. V dropped 7 bases and J dropped 4; count of bases not matched to a gene: 12. The CDR3 totals 16 residues. Germline V CDR1 and CDR2: LNHDA, SQIVND (reference sequence). CDR3 region: CASTDIRQGRNQPQHF. As DNA, the CDR3 is TGTGCCAGTACCGATATTAGACAGGGGAGGAATCAGCCCCAGCATTTT.

This chain links TRBV29-1 with TRBJ2-7, with D perhaps matching TRBD1 (5 bases). Germline CDR1 is SQVTM and CDR2 is ANQGSEA. V lost 6 bases and J lost 6, with 18 bases in between. The CDR3 covers 13 residues. This CDR3 is CSVRVAGLSEQYF. CDR3 DNA: TGCAGCGTCCGCGTGGCAGGGTTGTCCGAGCAGTACTTC.

V is TRBV18 and J is TRBJ2-5; 12 bases fit TRBD1. The better agreement between TRBJ2-7 and the DNA end casts doubt on the J call. Germline CDR1 is KGHSH and CDR2 is LQKENI. The CDR3 runs to 15 residues. The CDR3 sequence is CASSSKWDRGPEQYF. The DNA for the CDR3 is TGTGCCAGCTCATCAAAATGGGACAGGGGGCCCGAGCAGTACTTC.

The chain carries TRBV6-4 and TRBJ2-2; 10 bases agree with TRBD2. V was pared by 6 bases and J by 2 bases, with 6 bases of the junction left unmatched. Germline values: CDR1 MRHNA, CDR2 SNTAGT. The CDR3 consists of 16 residues. CDR3 residues: CASSLTSGVNTGELFF. In nucleotides, the CDR3 is TGTGCCAGCAGCCTTACTAGCGGGGTAAACACCGGGGAGCTGTTTTTT.

The genes are TRBV30 and TRBJ2-3, with a weak D call TRBD1 (5 bases). The germline V and J ends were trimmed by 1 base and 0 bases, with 14 bases remaining between them. Per germline, CDR1 GTSNPN and CDR2 SVGIG (reference sequence). The CDR3 spans 16 residues. CDR3 in amino acids: CAWSGLGAESTDTQYF. CDR3 nucleotide sequence: TGTGCCTGGAGTGGGCTAGGGGCAGAGAGCACAGATACGCAGTATTTT.

This clone has more than one count but fewer than ten. V gene TRBV7-2 combines with J gene TRBJ1-2; a weak D match, TRBD1 (6 bases). Germline values: CDR1 SGHTA, CDR2 FQGNSA. Deletions cut 3 bases from V and 5 bases from J, with 16 bases between. CDR3 length: 15 residues. CDR3 sequence reads: CASSLDSALSYGYTF. In DNA form, the CDR3 reads TGTGCCAGCAGCTTGGACAGTGCCTTGAGTTATGGCTACACCTTC.

This chain uses TRBV9 with TRBJ2-2; 9 nucleotides match TRBD2. The V and J ends lost 0 bases and 9 bases, in that order; junction bases with no gene match: 9. The CDR3 is 16 residues long. Per germline, CDR1 SGDLS and CDR2 YYNGEE. The CDR3 region is CASSVAPSGNIRELFF. The CDR3 DNA reads as TGTGCCAGCAGCGTAGCTCCTAGCGGGAATATCCGGGAGCTGTTTTTT.

The gene calls are TRBV7-3 and TRBJ1-1, with 10 bases fitting TRBD1. Germline V lookup: CDR1 SGHTA, CDR2 FQGTGA. The CDR3 contains 15 residues. The junction had 7 bases not matched to a gene; V was cut back by 4 bases and J by 5 bases. CDR3 nucleotides: TGTGCCAGCAGCTACTCCGGGACAGGGGATACTGAAGCTTTCTTT. Amino acids: CASSYSGTGDTEAFF.

This rearrangement joins TRBV4-2 to TRBJ2-1; D uncertain. The V end was cut by 0 bases, the J end by 15 bases, with 15 bases between. Germline-derived CDR1 and CDR2 are LGHNA and YNFKEQ. The CDR3 is 13 amino acids. The chain's CDR3 is CASSQDWQALRFF. As DNA, the CDR3 is TGTGCCAGCAGCCAAGATTGGCAGGCCCTTAGGTTCTTC.